This TCR beta chain appears in the sequencing data of a study of human T cells and chemical hapten exposure. Overall study findings and caveats: Those TCRs sitting above 1 in 1000 frequency stayed the same with DPC sensitization.

The total RNA was obtained from whole blood that was not fractionated. The study's library attached unique molecular identifiers to single cDNA molecules. TCRdb itself ran the 5' RACE reads through MiXCR, one entry per CDR3 protein. The data contain about 110,000 distinct CDR3 sequences, 15% to 20% of them singletons. Trimming took 6 bases from V and 5 from J, leaving 22 bases between them. This CDR3 contains 16 residues. Per germline, CDR1 MNHEY and CDR2 SVGAGI. Details on this clonotype: The antigen remains unidentified.

This chain uses TRBV6-5 with TRBJ2-5; D is uncertain. This receptor was identified in a human donor in good health. The CDR3 here is CASRTGRVPRTETQYF. CDR3 sequence (DNA): TGTGCCAGCAGGACTGGACGGGTCCCCCGAACGGAGACCCAGTACTTC.